The 6 T cell receptor beta chains presented below share a single source sample, sequenced in a study of cytomegalovirus exposure and HLA in healthy donors. The PCR ran on 60 Vbeta and 13 Jbeta primers. TCRdb's table, derived via immunoSEQ multiplex PCR, lists solely in-frame clones and lacks some. This sample has about 86,000 clones, with over 70% found just once. The specimen sequenced was PBMCs. The receptors shown here come from a man between 60 and 70 years old in good health and CMV-seronegative.

This rearrangement joins TRBV19 to TRBJ1-1; possible D gene TRBD1, 6 bases. From germline, CDR1 is LNHDA and CDR2 SQIVND (reference sequence). V gave up 5 bases and J gave up 1 base, with 8 bases separating them. The CDR3 covers 13 residues. The CDR3 coding sequence is TGTGCCAGTAGTTACAGGGCGAACACTGAAGCTTTCTTT. This encodes CASSYRANTEAFF.

The J gene is TRBJ1-5, the V gene TRBV6-5, with D perhaps matching TRBD1 (5 bases). In germline, CDR1 is MNHEY, CDR2 SVGAGI. The CDR3 has 15 residues. Trimming left V 6 bases short and J 4 bases short, with 16 bases between. The DNA for the CDR3 is TGTGCCAGCAGCGCGATGCGGGGGTCAAATCAGCCCCAGCATTTT. Protein sequence: CASSAMRGSNQPQHF.

Worth noting for this clone: Other nucleotide sequences in the sample specify the same CDR3. The chain has TRBV6-1 and TRBJ1-2; the D is unclear. Trimming removed 1 base from V and 5 bases from J, with 8 bases in between. The CDR3 runs to 13 residues. Looked up from germline, CDR1 is MNHNS and CDR2 is SASEGT. The CDR3 DNA reads as TGTGCCAGCAGTGAAGAACAGATATATGGCTACACCTTC. Protein product: CASSEEQIYGYTF.

This clone was detected only once. The rearrangement links TRBV5-1 to TRBJ2-1; 7 nucleotides line up with TRBD2. With V trimmed by 0 bases and J by 0 bases, 18 bases remained unmatched. The length of the CDR3 is 21 residues. Per the germline V gene, CDR1 is SGHRS and CDR2 is YFSETQ. The chain's CDR3 is CASSLAGRDPASGHSYNEQFF. As DNA, the CDR3 is TGCGCCAGCAGCTTGGCCGGGAGAGATCCAGCTAGCGGCCACTCCTACAATGAGCAGTTCTTC.

This chain links TRBV5-4 with TRBJ2-1; 9 bases match TRBD2. The CDR3 extends over 18 amino acids. V trimming: 4 bases; J trimming: 9 bases; junction bases outside the gene matches: 20. Germline V gene data show CDR1 as SGHNT and CDR2 as YYREEE (reference sequence). As DNA, the CDR3 is TGTGCCAGCAGCCGCTTAACCATCTCCGGGACTAGCACGCCTGAGCAGTTCTTC. It is translated as CASSRLTISGTSTPEQFF.

There are a few counts of this clone. V gene TRBV11-3 combines with J gene TRBJ2-7; D is possibly TRBD1 (7 bases). V gave up 0 bases and J gave up 3 bases, with 12 bases separating them. The CDR3 runs to 15 residues. Germline V gene data show CDR1 as SGHNT and CDR2 as YENEEA. The CDR3 is CASSLDSGQDYEQYF. CDR3 DNA: TGTGCCAGCAGCTTAGATAGCGGACAGGACTACGAGCAGTACTTC.